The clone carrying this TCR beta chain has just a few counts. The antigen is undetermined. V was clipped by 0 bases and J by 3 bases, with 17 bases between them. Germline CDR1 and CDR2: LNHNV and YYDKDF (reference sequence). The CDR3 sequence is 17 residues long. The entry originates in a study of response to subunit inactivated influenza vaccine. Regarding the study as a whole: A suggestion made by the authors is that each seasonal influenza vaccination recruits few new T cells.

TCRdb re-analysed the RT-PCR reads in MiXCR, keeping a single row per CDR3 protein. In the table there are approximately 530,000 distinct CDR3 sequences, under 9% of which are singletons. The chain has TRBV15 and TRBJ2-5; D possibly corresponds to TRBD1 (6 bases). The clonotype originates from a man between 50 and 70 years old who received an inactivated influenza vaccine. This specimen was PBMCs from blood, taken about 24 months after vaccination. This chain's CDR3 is CATSRDRTAKGEETQYF. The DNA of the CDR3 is TGTGCCACCAGCAGAGATAGGACAGCTAAGGGGGAAGAGACCCAGTACTTC.